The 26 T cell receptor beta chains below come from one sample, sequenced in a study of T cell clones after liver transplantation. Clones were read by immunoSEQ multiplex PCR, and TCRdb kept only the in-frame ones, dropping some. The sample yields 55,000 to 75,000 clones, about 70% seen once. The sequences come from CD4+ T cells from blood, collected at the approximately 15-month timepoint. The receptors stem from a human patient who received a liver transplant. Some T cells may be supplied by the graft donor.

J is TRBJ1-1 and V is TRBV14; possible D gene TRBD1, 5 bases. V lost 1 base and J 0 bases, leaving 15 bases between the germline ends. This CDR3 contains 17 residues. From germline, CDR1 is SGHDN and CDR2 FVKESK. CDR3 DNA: TGTGCCAGCAGCCAAGTGGGGGGACGCACAATGAACACTGAAGCTTTCTTT. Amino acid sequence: CASSQVGGRTMNTEAFF.

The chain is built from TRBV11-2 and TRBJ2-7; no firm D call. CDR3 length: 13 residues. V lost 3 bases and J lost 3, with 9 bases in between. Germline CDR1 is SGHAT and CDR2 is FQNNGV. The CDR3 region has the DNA TGTGCCAGCAGCTTCGGATCGGTCTACGAGCAGTACTTC. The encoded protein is CASSFGSVYEQYF.

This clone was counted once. CDR3 in amino acids: CATSRGGGGYRTNVLTF. The CDR3 DNA reads as TGTGCCACCAGCAGAGGGGGTGGAGGGTATCGAACCAACGTCCTGACTTTC. The rearrangement uses TRBV15 and TRBJ2-6; D might be TRBD2 (6 bases). CDR3 size: 17 residues. Germline lookup yields CDR1 LNHNV and CDR2 YYDKDF (reference sequence). V lost 1 base and J lost 8, with 18 bases in between. Combining the CDR3 with reference TRBV15 and TRBJ2-6 gives the whole variable domain DAMVIQNPRYQVTQFGKPVTLSCSQTLNHNVMYWYQQKSSQAPKLLFHYYDKDFNNEADTPDNFQSRRPNTSFCFLDIRSPGLGDTAMYLCATSRGGGGYRTNVLTFGAGSRLTVL.

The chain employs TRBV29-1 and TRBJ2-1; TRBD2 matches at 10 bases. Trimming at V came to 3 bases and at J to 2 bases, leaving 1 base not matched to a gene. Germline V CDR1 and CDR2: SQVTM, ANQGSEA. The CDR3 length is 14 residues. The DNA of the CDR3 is TGCAGCGTTGATACTAGCGGGGCCTACAATGAGCAGTTCTTC. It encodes CSVDTSGAYNEQFF.

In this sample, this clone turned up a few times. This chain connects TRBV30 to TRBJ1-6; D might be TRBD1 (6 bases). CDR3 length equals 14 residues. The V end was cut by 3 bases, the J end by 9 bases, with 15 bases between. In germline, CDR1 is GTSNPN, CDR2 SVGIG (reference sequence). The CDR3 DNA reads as TGTGCCTGGAGCCTACAGGGTTTTGGTTCACCCCTCCACTTT. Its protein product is CAWSLQGFGSPLHF.

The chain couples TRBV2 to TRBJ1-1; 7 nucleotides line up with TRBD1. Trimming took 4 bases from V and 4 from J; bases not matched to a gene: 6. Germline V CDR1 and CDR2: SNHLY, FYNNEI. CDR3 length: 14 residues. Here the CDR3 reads CASSVQGERTEAFF. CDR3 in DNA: TGTGCCAGCAGTGTGCAGGGGGAGCGCACTGAAGCTTTCTTT.

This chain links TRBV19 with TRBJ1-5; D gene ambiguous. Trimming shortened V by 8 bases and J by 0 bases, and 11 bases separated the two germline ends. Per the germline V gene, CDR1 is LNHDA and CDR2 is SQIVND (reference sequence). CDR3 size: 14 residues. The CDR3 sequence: CASDTFNSNQPQHF. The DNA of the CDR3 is TGTGCCAGTGACACGTTTAATAGCAATCAGCCCCAGCATTTT.

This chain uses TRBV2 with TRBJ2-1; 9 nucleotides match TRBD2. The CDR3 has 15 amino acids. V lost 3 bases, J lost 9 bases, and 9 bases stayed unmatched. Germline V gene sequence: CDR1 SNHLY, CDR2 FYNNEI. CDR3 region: CASSDGGRADVEQFF. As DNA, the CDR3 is TGTGCCAGCAGTGATGGCGGGAGGGCCGATGTTGAGCAGTTCTTC.

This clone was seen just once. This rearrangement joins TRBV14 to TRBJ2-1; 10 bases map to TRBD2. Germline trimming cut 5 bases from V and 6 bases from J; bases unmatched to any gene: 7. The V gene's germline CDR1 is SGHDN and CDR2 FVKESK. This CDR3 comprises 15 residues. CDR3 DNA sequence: TGTGCCAGCAGCTCGAGCGGGGGGGGAGGCAATGAGCAGTTCTTC. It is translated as CASSSSGGGGNEQFF.

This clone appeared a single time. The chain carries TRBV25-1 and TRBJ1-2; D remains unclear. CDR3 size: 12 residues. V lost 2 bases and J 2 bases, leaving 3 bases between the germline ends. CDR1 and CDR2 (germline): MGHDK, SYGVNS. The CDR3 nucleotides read TGTGCCAGCAGTGAAGGGAACTATGGCTACACCTTC. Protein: CASSEGNYGYTF.

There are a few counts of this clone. The CDR3 reads CASSPGSNYEQYF. CDR3 sequence (DNA): TGTGCCAGCTCACCAGGGTCGAACTACGAGCAGTACTTC. The rearrangement uses TRBV18 and TRBJ2-7; D remains ambiguous. Germline V gene data show CDR1 as KGHSH and CDR2 as LQKENI. CDR3 length: 13 residues. V lost 2 bases and J 3 bases, leaving 8 bases between the germline ends.

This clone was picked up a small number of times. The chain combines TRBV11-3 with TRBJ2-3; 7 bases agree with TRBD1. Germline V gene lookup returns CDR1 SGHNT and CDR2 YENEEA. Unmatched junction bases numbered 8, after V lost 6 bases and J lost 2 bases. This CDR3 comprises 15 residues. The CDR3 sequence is CASSRGGSNTDTQYF. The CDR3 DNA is TGTGCCAGCAGTCGAGGGGGCTCCAACACAGATACGCAGTATTTT.

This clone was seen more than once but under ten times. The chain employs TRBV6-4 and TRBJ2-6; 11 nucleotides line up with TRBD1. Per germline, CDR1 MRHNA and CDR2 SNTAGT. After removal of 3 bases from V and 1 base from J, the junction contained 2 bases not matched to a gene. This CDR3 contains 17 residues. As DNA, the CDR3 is TGTGCCAGCAGTGAGGGACAGGGGGTATCTGGGGCCAACGTCCTGACTTTC. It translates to CASSEGQGVSGANVLTF.

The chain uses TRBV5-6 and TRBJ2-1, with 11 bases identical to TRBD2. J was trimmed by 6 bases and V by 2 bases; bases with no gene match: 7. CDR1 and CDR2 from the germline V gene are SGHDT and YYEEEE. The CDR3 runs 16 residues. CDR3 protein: CASSFRLAGGSNEQFF. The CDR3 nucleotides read TGTGCCAGCAGCTTTAGGCTAGCGGGAGGTTCCAATGAGCAGTTCTTC.

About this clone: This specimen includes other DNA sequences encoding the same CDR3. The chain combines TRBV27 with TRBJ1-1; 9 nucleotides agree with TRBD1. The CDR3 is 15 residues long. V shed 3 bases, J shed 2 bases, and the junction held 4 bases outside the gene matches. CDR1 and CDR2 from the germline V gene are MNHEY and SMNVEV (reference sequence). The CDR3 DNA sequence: TGTGCCAGCAGTTTCGGGACAGGGCTTAACACTGAAGCTTTCTTT. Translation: CASSFGTGLNTEAFF.

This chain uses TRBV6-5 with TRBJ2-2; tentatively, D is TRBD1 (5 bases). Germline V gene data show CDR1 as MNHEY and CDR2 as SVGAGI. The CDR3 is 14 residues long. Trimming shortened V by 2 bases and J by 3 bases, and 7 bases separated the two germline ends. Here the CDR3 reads CASSYRGDTGELFF. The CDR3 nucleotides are TGTGCCAGCAGTTACAGGGGTGACACCGGGGAGCTGTTTTTT.

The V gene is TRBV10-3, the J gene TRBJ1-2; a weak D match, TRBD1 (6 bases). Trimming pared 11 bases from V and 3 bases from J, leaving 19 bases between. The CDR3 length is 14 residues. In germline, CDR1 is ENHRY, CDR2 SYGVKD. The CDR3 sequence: CASQEAGGDYGYTF. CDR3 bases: TGTGCCTCACAGGAGGCTGGGGGCGACTATGGCTACACCTTC.

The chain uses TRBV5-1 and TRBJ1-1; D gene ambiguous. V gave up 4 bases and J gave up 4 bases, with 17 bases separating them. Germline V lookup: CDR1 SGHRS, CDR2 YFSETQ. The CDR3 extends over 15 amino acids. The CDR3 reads CASSPGARSGTEAFF. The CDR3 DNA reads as TGCGCCAGCAGCCCGGGCGCGAGGTCGGGCACTGAAGCTTTCTTT. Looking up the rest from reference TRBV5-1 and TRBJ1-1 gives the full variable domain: KAGVTQTPRYLIKTRGQQVTLSCSPISGHRSVSWYQQTPGQGLQFLFEYFSETQRNKGNFPGRFSGRQFSNSRSEMNVSTLELGDSALYLCASSPGARSGTEAFFGQGTRLTVV.

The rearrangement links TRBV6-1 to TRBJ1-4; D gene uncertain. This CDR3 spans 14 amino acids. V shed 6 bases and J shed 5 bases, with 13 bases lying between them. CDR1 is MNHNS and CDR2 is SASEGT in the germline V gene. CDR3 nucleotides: TGTGCCAGCAGCGAGGTCTGGGGAAATGAAAAACTGTTTTTT. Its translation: CASSEVWGNEKLFF.

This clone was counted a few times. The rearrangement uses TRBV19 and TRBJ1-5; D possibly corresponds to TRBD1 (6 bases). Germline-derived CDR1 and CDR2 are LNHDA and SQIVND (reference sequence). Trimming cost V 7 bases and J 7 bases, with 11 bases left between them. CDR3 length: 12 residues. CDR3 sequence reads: CASNRAGQPQHF. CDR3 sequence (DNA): TGTGCCAGTAACAGGGCGGGCCAGCCCCAGCATTTT.

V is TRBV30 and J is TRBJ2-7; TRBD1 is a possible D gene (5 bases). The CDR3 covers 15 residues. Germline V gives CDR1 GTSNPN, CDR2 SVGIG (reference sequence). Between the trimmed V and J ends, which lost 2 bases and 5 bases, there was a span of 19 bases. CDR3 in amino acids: CAWSFEGELTDEQYV. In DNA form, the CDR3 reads TGTGCCTGGAGTTTTGAAGGGGAACTGACGGACGAGCAGTACGTC.

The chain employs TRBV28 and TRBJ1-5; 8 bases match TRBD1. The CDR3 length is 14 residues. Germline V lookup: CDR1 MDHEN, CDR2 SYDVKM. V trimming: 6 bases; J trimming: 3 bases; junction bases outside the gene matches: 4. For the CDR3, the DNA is TGTGCCAGCAGGCGGACAGGGAACAATCAGCCCCAGCATTTT. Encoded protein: CASRRTGNNQPQHF.

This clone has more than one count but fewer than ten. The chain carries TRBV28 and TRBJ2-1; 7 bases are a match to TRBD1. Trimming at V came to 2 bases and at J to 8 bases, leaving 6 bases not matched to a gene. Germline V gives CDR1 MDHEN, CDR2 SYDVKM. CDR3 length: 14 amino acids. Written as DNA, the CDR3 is TGTGCCAGCAGTTTACCACAGGGGCACTATGAGCAGTTCTTC. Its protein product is CASSLPQGHYEQFF.

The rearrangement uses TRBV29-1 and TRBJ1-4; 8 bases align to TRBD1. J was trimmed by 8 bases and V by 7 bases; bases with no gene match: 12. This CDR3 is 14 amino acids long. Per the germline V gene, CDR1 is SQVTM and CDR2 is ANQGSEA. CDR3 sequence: CSGIQGEMGEKLFF. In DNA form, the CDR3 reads TGCAGCGGGATACAGGGGGAGATGGGGGAAAAACTGTTTTTT.

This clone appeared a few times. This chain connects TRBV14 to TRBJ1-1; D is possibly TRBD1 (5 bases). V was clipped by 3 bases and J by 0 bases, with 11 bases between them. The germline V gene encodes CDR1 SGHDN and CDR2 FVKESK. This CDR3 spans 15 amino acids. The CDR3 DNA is TGTGCCAGCAGCCAGGGGGACTTCATGAACACTGAAGCTTTCTTT. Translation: CASSQGDFMNTEAFF.

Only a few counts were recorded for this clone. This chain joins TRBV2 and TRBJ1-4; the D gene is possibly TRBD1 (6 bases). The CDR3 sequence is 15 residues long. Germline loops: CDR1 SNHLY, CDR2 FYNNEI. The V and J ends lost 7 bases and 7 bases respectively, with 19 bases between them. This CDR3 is CASTSGQGLSEKLFF. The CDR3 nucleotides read TGTGCCAGCACCTCAGGGCAGGGGCTGAGTGAAAAACTGTTTTTT.